Listed here are 2 T cell receptor beta chains from one sample, sequenced in a study of monozygotic twins with inflammatory bowel disease. For each CDR3 protein, TCRdb gives one entry from its re-call of the 5' RACE reads, without DNA. The sample table includes 420,000 or so distinct CDR3 sequences. The sequenced sample was blood. The source of these receptors is a human donor with ulcerative colitis or Crohn's disease, or a healthy co-twin of an affected twin (not recorded which).

This rearrangement joins TRBV4-2 to TRBJ1-3. The CDR3 length is 15 residues. The germline gives CDR1 LGHNA, CDR2 YNFKEQ. The chain's CDR3 is CASSQVTTGGNTIYF.

This chain uses TRBV6-1 with TRBJ2-7; with no DNA, the TCRdb D assignment of TRBD2 cannot be verified. CDR3 length equals 16 residues. Germline V lookup: CDR1 MNHNS, CDR2 SASEGT. This CDR3 is CASSGGLAGVFDEQYF.